This T cell receptor beta chain was found in a study of shared clonotypes between healthy human individuals. In germline, CDR1 is SGHRS, CDR2 YFSETQ. The junction had 7 bases not matched to a gene; V was cut back by 7 bases and J by 3 bases. There are 15 residues in the CDR3. Turning to this clone: Its cognate antigen is unknown.

Replicate sorted-subset PCRs were loaded with approximately 190 ng DNA, tens of thousands of T cell genomes. The assay was immunoSEQ multiplex PCR, and TCRdb's table has in-frame clones only and misses some. The sample lists about 2.3 million clones, about 90% occurring once. Study observations and caveats: Tissues were not sampled, only blood, and their repertoires likely differ. In contrast to clonotypes shared by all four donors, non-shared clonotypes had lower generation probabilities.

The study separated CD4+ cells into CD45RA+ naive and CD45RA-negative memory subsets. The TCR sequence derives from a man aged 18-30 years in good health. Some clones in this sample may be carry-over from other donors' samples. Sequenced: naive CD4+ T cells from PBMCs. Subset indicated: CD45RA+ positively selected. The chain joins TRBV5-1 to TRBJ2-2; 9 bases fit TRBD1. This CDR3 is CASSGTGFHTGELFF. The CDR3 DNA sequence: TGCGCCAGCTCCGGGACAGGGTTTCACACCGGGGAGCTGTTTTTT.